This TCR beta chain was observed in a study of T cell responses to AZD1222 COVID-19 vaccine. This CDR3 is built from 13 residues. Deletions cut 6 bases from V and 5 bases from J, with 10 bases between. Germline V lookup: CDR1 MNHEY, CDR2 SVGEGT. Using immunoSEQ multiplex PCR, the repertoire was profiled, and TCRdb retains in-frame clones only, with some absent. Found here are 100,000 to 150,000 clones, roughly nine tenths of them singletons; the top ten hold approximately 4.2%. The chain is built from TRBV6-2 or TRBV6-3 and TRBJ1-4; D is ambiguous. The sample consisted of peripheral blood, taken on day 0 of AZD1222 vaccination. The TCR was taken from an adult in good health. The CDR3 sequence: CASSLQWNEKLFF. The CDR3 DNA follows: TGTGCCAGCAGCCTTCAGTGGAATGAAAAACTGTTTTTT.